The rows below give T cell receptor beta chains drawn from one sample of a study of Graves' ophthalmopathy and Graves' hyperthyroidism. Via MiXCR, TCRdb re-called the multiplex PCR reads, giving one row per CDR3 protein. The profile shows 900,000 to 1,200,000 distinct CDR3 sequences, roughly two fifths of them singletons. Material for sequencing was peripheral blood or thyroid tissue (not recorded which). The receptors come from an adult man with Graves' hyperthyroidism. Both conserved end residues are part of each CDR3. D genes are given only for firm matches. Size tells how often a clone was seen (once, few, many) or the class of an expanded clone, and some rows leave it out.

j_call: TRBJ1-5; clone_size: NA; v_call: TRBV2; d_call: TRBD1; cdr3_nt: TGTGCCAGCATTCAGGACAGGTACAATCAGCCCCAGCATTTT; cdr3_aa: CASIQDRYNQPQHF
j_call: TRBJ1-1; clone_size: NA; v_call: TRBV6-1; d_call: NA; cdr3_nt: TGTGCCAGCGGTCGGTCCAGTGAAGCTTTCTTT; cdr3_aa: CASGRSSEAFF
j_call: TRBJ2-5; clone_size: many; v_call: TRBV5-8; d_call: TRBD2; cdr3_nt: TGTGCCAGCAGTTATCCCCAACGGGGGGGCGGTGAGACCCAGTACTTC; cdr3_aa: CASSYPQRGGGETQYF
j_call: TRBJ2-5; clone_size: many; v_call: TRBV20-1; d_call: NA; cdr3_nt: TGCAGTGCCCCCCCCTGGGACACCTCACAAGAGACCCAGTACTTC; cdr3_aa: CSAPPWDTSQETQYF
j_call: TRBJ1-4; clone_size: NA; v_call: TRBV7-8; d_call: NA; cdr3_nt: TGTGCCAGCAGCTTAGATGCCGGGACTAATGAAAAACTGTTTTTT; cdr3_aa: CASSLDAGTNEKLFF
j_call: TRBJ2-5; clone_size: many; v_call: TRBV7-9; d_call: TRBD2; cdr3_nt: TGTGCCAGCAGCGTCCTTAGCGGGAGAGAAGAGACCCAGTACTTC; cdr3_aa: CASSVLSGREETQYF
j_call: TRBJ2-6; clone_size: many; v_call: TRBV28; d_call: NA; cdr3_nt: TGTGCCAGCAGTTCCCCAGGGCAGGGGAAGGCTGGGGCCAACGTCCTGACTTTC; cdr3_aa: CASSSPGQGKAGANVLTF
j_call: TRBJ2-7; clone_size: NA; v_call: TRBV5-1; d_call: TRBD1; cdr3_nt: TGCGCCAGCAGCCGACAGGGAAGGCACGAGCAGTACTTC; cdr3_aa: CASSRQGRHEQYF
j_call: TRBJ1-6; clone_size: NA; v_call: TRBV7-8; d_call: TRBD1; cdr3_nt: TGTGCCAGCAGCCGAGGGACAGGTGGCAATCAGCCCCTCCACTTT; cdr3_aa: CASSRGTGGNQPLHF
j_call: TRBJ1-1; clone_size: few; v_call: TRBV28; d_call: NA; cdr3_nt: TGTGCCAGCATCACTTTGGAAGAGAACACTGAAGCTTTCTTT; cdr3_aa: CASITLEENTEAFF
j_call: TRBJ2-5; clone_size: NA; v_call: TRBV25-1; d_call: NA; cdr3_nt: TGTGCCAGTCACCAGCAAGAGACCCAGTACTTC; cdr3_aa: CASHQQETQYF
j_call: TRBJ1-2; clone_size: few; v_call: TRBV10-1; d_call: NA; cdr3_nt: TGCGCCAGCAGCCAAGATATGCGGGCAGGGGCGAGAGCTAACTATGGCTACACCTTC; cdr3_aa: CASSQDMRAGARANYGYTF
j_call: TRBJ1-5; clone_size: few; v_call: TRBV5-8; d_call: NA; cdr3_nt: TGTGCCAGCAGCTTAGACAGCTTTGGTTTCCAGCATTTT; cdr3_aa: CASSLDSFGFQHF
j_call: TRBJ1-1; clone_size: few; v_call: TRBV27; d_call: NA; cdr3_nt: TGTGCCAGCAGTGCTGAATACGGGACGGCGAACACTGAAGCTTTCTTT; cdr3_aa: CASSAEYGTANTEAFF
j_call: TRBJ1-2; clone_size: many; v_call: TRBV9; d_call: TRBD1; cdr3_nt: TGTGCCAGCAAGCAGGGGGAAAACTATGGCTACACCTTC; cdr3_aa: CASKQGENYGYTF
j_call: TRBJ2-7; clone_size: NA; v_call: TRBV11-2; d_call: NA; cdr3_nt: TGTGCCAGCAGCTGGAGTGGGGTGGGGCCCGAGCAGTACTTC; cdr3_aa: CASSWSGVGPEQYF
j_call: TRBJ1-1; clone_size: few; v_call: TRBV5-1; d_call: NA; cdr3_nt: TGCGCCAGCAGCTTAGGGGGAGGAGGATTGTCTGAAGCTTTCTTT; cdr3_aa: CASSLGGGGLSEAFF
j_call: TRBJ2-2; clone_size: NA; v_call: TRBV20-1; d_call: NA; cdr3_nt: TGCAGTGCTCCCACTTTCGGGGAGCTGTTTTTT; cdr3_aa: CSAPTFGELFF
j_call: TRBJ1-5; clone_size: few; v_call: TRBV20-1; d_call: NA; cdr3_nt: TGCAGTGCTAGCCCCGATGGGGGGGTTGGGAAACAGCCCCAGCATTTT; cdr3_aa: CSASPDGGVGKQPQHF
j_call: TRBJ1-4; clone_size: many; v_call: TRBV7-9; d_call: NA; cdr3_nt: TGTGCCAGCAGCCCCATGCGGGGAGTCGCTGAAAAACTGTTTTTT; cdr3_aa: CASSPMRGVAEKLFF
j_call: TRBJ1-1; clone_size: NA; v_call: TRBV25-1; d_call: NA; cdr3_nt: TGTGCCAGCGAGGGGGTGACTGAAGCTTTCTTT; cdr3_aa: CASEGVTEAFF
j_call: TRBJ1-3; clone_size: few; v_call: TRBV5-4; d_call: TRBD1; cdr3_nt: TGTGCCAGCAGTCGGCAACAGGGGGGAAGAAACACCATATATTTT; cdr3_aa: CASSRQQGGRNTIYF
j_call: TRBJ1-6; clone_size: many; v_call: TRBV20-1; d_call: NA; cdr3_nt: TGCAGTGCTAGAGGCGGGACCGGACACGGTTCACCCCTCCACTTT; cdr3_aa: CSARGGTGHGSPLHF
j_call: TRBJ1-2; clone_size: NA; v_call: TRBV25-1; d_call: NA; cdr3_nt: TGTGCCAGCGTTGAAGGTGGGGAGGGTGGCTACACCTTC; cdr3_aa: CASVEGGEGGYTF
j_call: TRBJ1-5; clone_size: few; v_call: TRBV6-6; d_call: NA; cdr3_nt: TGTGCCAGCAGTTACGGCACTACAGGCCAGGAGCCCCAGCATTTT; cdr3_aa: CASSYGTTGQEPQHF
j_call: TRBJ1-5; clone_size: many; v_call: TRBV20-1; d_call: TRBD1; cdr3_nt: TGCAGTGCTAGACAGACAGGGTGGCATCAGCCCCAGCATTTT; cdr3_aa: CSARQTGWHQPQHF
j_call: TRBJ2-7; clone_size: NA; v_call: TRBV2; d_call: NA; cdr3_nt: TGTGCCAGCAGCTCGGGGGCGATTCTAAACGAGCAGTACTTC; cdr3_aa: CASSSGAILNEQYF
j_call: TRBJ1-6; clone_size: many; v_call: TRBV20-1; d_call: TRBD1; cdr3_nt: TGCAGTGCTAGAGAGACAGGGCTTTTTAATTCACCCCTCCACTTT; cdr3_aa: CSARETGLFNSPLHF
j_call: TRBJ2-7; clone_size: many; v_call: TRBV29-1; d_call: NA; cdr3_nt: TGCAGCGTGTATCAGACAGCTAACTCCTACGAGCAGTACTTC; cdr3_aa: CSVYQTANSYEQYF
j_call: TRBJ2-2; clone_size: NA; v_call: TRBV12-3/TRBV12-4; d_call: NA; cdr3_nt: TGTGCCAGCAGTACCGGACTAATTCCGAACACCGGGGAGCTGTTTTTT; cdr3_aa: CASSTGLIPNTGELFF
j_call: TRBJ1-2; clone_size: NA; v_call: TRBV6-1; d_call: TRBD1; cdr3_nt: TGTGCCAGCAGTCACTTGGACAGGGGCGGAGGCTACACCTTC; cdr3_aa: CASSHLDRGGGYTF
j_call: TRBJ1-1; clone_size: many; v_call: TRBV19; d_call: NA; cdr3_nt: TGTGCCAGTAGTAGACAGTCCGGGGACACTGAAGCTTTCTTT; cdr3_aa: CASSRQSGDTEAFF
j_call: TRBJ1-2; clone_size: NA; v_call: TRBV24-1; d_call: TRBD1; cdr3_nt: TGTGCCACCAGTGACCCGGGGACAGCTAACCATGGCTACACCTTC; cdr3_aa: CATSDPGTANHGYTF
j_call: TRBJ2-7; clone_size: many; v_call: TRBV9; d_call: NA; cdr3_nt: TGTGCCAGCAGCGACGGACGGGAAGAGCAGTACTTC; cdr3_aa: CASSDGREEQYF
j_call: TRBJ1-1; clone_size: few; v_call: TRBV28; d_call: NA; cdr3_nt: TGTGCCAGCACCTCTCCCCTGAACACTGAAGCTTTCTTT; cdr3_aa: CASTSPLNTEAFF
j_call: TRBJ1-6; clone_size: many; v_call: TRBV20-1; d_call: NA; cdr3_nt: TGCAGTGCTAGAGATCGGGACTCCTATAATTCACCCCTCCACTTT; cdr3_aa: CSARDRDSYNSPLHF
j_call: TRBJ1-6; clone_size: many; v_call: TRBV20-1; d_call: NA; cdr3_nt: TGCAGTGCTAGAGATAGAGGGTTTAACTCACCCCTCCACTTT; cdr3_aa: CSARDRGFNSPLHF
j_call: TRBJ1-3; clone_size: once; v_call: TRBV7-9; d_call: TRBD1; cdr3_nt: TGTGCCAGCAGCCGACCAGGGACAGGGTCTGGAAACACCATATATTTT; cdr3_aa: CASSRPGTGSGNTIYF
j_call: TRBJ2-5; clone_size: NA; v_call: TRBV11-2; d_call: TRBD1; cdr3_nt: TGTGCCAGCAGCTTAGTCGCAGGGGGTCTGTCGGAGACCCAGTACTTC; cdr3_aa: CASSLVAGGLSETQYF
j_call: TRBJ2-5; clone_size: many; v_call: TRBV29-1; d_call: NA; cdr3_nt: TGCAGCGTGGTTGGGCGGTTAGAGACCCAGTACTTC; cdr3_aa: CSVVGRLETQYF
j_call: TRBJ2-5; clone_size: NA; v_call: TRBV12-3/TRBV12-4; d_call: NA; cdr3_nt: TGTGCCAGCCGATGGGGGGACAGACAAGAGACCCAGTACTTC; cdr3_aa: CASRWGDRQETQYF
j_call: TRBJ2-5; clone_size: many; v_call: TRBV7-2; d_call: NA; cdr3_nt: TGTGCCAGCAGCTTCTGGGACACGTCGCAAGAGACCCAGTACTTC; cdr3_aa: CASSFWDTSQETQYF
j_call: TRBJ1-2; clone_size: NA; v_call: TRBV10-3; d_call: TRBD1; cdr3_nt: TGTGCCATCAGCAAAGACAGGGGTGGCTACACCTTC; cdr3_aa: CAISKDRGGYTF
j_call: TRBJ2-7; clone_size: many; v_call: TRBV13; d_call: NA; cdr3_nt: TGTGCCAGCAGCTCTACAGGGAGTCACTCCTACGAGCAGTACTTC; cdr3_aa: CASSSTGSHSYEQYF
j_call: TRBJ1-1; clone_size: many; v_call: TRBV2; d_call: NA; cdr3_nt: TGTGCCAGCAATGAACCGGGACGGATGAACACTGAAGCTTTCTTT; cdr3_aa: CASNEPGRMNTEAFF
j_call: TRBJ2-3; clone_size: NA; v_call: TRBV11-1; d_call: TRBD2; cdr3_nt: TGTGCCAGCAGCCCCGGCCTAGCGGGAGGCCAATCGGCGACAGATACGCAGTATTTT; cdr3_aa: CASSPGLAGGQSATDTQYF
j_call: TRBJ1-3; clone_size: few; v_call: TRBV4-3; d_call: NA; cdr3_nt: TGCGCCAGCAGCCCGGGGGCCCACAGGGCTGGAAACACCATATATTTT; cdr3_aa: CASSPGAHRAGNTIYF